The rows below give T cell receptor beta chains drawn from one sample of a study of CD8 T cells in ankylosing spondylitis. Each CDR3 protein is one row after TCRdb ran MiXCR on the 5' RACE reads. Counted here are 150,000 to 200,000 distinct CDR3 sequences, 10% to 15% occurring once; the ten biggest clones make up approximately 10%. The sample was blood, either unsorted or a sorted T cell fraction (not recorded which). Receptors were obtained from a female donor with ankylosing spondylitis or in good health (not recorded which). Both conserved end residues are part of each CDR3. Fields, in order: V gene, J gene, CDR3 protein.

V gene: TRBV4-2; J gene: TRBJ2-7; CDR3 protein: CASSQDVSRGGSYEQYF
V gene: TRBV5-1; J gene: TRBJ2-2; CDR3 protein: CASSLRPGANTGELFF
V gene: TRBV28; J gene: TRBJ2-1; CDR3 protein: CASRDIRGYNEQFF
V gene: TRBV15; J gene: TRBJ2-1; CDR3 protein: CATSAASGLAGWGNEQFF
V gene: TRBV7-8; J gene: TRBJ2-7; CDR3 protein: CASSTGLSSAYEQYF
V gene: TRBV12-3/TRBV12-4; J gene: TRBJ2-3; CDR3 protein: CASSLNLEVTQYF
V gene: TRBV5-1; J gene: TRBJ2-7; CDR3 protein: CASSIIDTHYEQYF
V gene: TRBV12-3/TRBV12-4; J gene: TRBJ1-2; CDR3 protein: CASSFGQTYYGYTF
V gene: TRBV7-7; J gene: TRBJ2-2; CDR3 protein: CATPARAGDTGELFF
V gene: TRBV6-2/TRBV6-3; J gene: TRBJ2-4; CDR3 protein: CASSYPGPSSVGIQYF
V gene: TRBV19; J gene: TRBJ2-1; CDR3 protein: CASSILRTSGRYNEQFF
V gene: TRBV29-1; J gene: TRBJ2-1; CDR3 protein: CSARDRGKGRQFF
V gene: TRBV30; J gene: TRBJ1-3; CDR3 protein: CAWAWSSGNTIYF
V gene: TRBV2; J gene: TRBJ2-7; CDR3 protein: CASSPYGGPYEQYF
V gene: TRBV19; J gene: TRBJ2-7; CDR3 protein: CASSIVEGTYEQYF
V gene: TRBV20-1; J gene: TRBJ2-2; CDR3 protein: CSARKSGRADGELFF
V gene: TRBV7-2; J gene: TRBJ1-2; CDR3 protein: CASSAPADIYGYTF
V gene: TRBV12-3/TRBV12-4; J gene: TRBJ2-3; CDR3 protein: CASSLGTSGHTDTQYF
V gene: TRBV14; J gene: TRBJ2-7; CDR3 protein: CASSQHSEQYF
V gene: TRBV7-2; J gene: TRBJ2-4; CDR3 protein: CASSFDPGIQYF
V gene: TRBV27; J gene: TRBJ2-5; CDR3 protein: CASSSPPGPGTGRSRGRETQYF
V gene: TRBV9; J gene: TRBJ1-3; CDR3 protein: CASSGGQGGGNTIYF
V gene: TRBV5-6; J gene: TRBJ1-2; CDR3 protein: CASSGSGQGLSDYGYTF
V gene: TRBV6-2/TRBV6-3; J gene: TRBJ2-7; CDR3 protein: CASSYSGGNEQYF
V gene: TRBV19; J gene: TRBJ2-7; CDR3 protein: CASSTKGQGRSEQYF
V gene: TRBV6-2/TRBV6-3; J gene: TRBJ2-7; CDR3 protein: CASRTLRGIPYEQYF
V gene: TRBV7-6; J gene: TRBJ1-3; CDR3 protein: CASSLAGAGNTIYF
V gene: TRBV29-1; J gene: TRBJ1-4; CDR3 protein: CSVGTGPNEKLFF
V gene: TRBV5-5; J gene: TRBJ1-4; CDR3 protein: CASSQGQTRGNEKLFF
V gene: TRBV7-7; J gene: TRBJ2-2; CDR3 protein: CASSSTGTLSGELFF
V gene: TRBV24-1; J gene: TRBJ2-1; CDR3 protein: CATSEVPYNEQFF
V gene: TRBV27; J gene: TRBJ2-6; CDR3 protein: CVSSSLSGANVLTF
V gene: TRBV20-1; J gene: TRBJ1-3; CDR3 protein: CSARTAGNTIYF
V gene: TRBV20-1; J gene: TRBJ2-3; CDR3 protein: CSARGRWRKGLDTQYF
V gene: TRBV27; J gene: TRBJ2-2; CDR3 protein: CASSWGLGNTGELFF
V gene: TRBV12-3/TRBV12-4; J gene: TRBJ1-5; CDR3 protein: CASGSFRGSQPQHF
V gene: TRBV12-3/TRBV12-4; J gene: TRBJ2-1; CDR3 protein: CASLSSGRASYEQFF
V gene: TRBV7-7; J gene: TRBJ1-4; CDR3 protein: CASSSGTANEKLFF
V gene: TRBV20-1; J gene: TRBJ2-1; CDR3 protein: CSARDRTVAGYNEQFF
V gene: TRBV24-1; J gene: TRBJ2-7; CDR3 protein: CATSESGKGEEQYF
V gene: TRBV7-9; J gene: TRBJ1-2; CDR3 protein: CASRTVANYGYTF
V gene: TRBV12-3/TRBV12-4; J gene: TRBJ2-3; CDR3 protein: CASTQGRFTDTQYF
V gene: TRBV30; J gene: TRBJ2-1; CDR3 protein: CAWGRNEQFF
V gene: TRBV12-3/TRBV12-4; J gene: TRBJ1-1; CDR3 protein: CASRRQFMNTEAFF
V gene: TRBV2; J gene: TRBJ2-1; CDR3 protein: CASSAGGPLGDEQFF
V gene: TRBV6-1; J gene: TRBJ2-2; CDR3 protein: CASKGQGRTGELFF
V gene: TRBV27; J gene: TRBJ2-7; CDR3 protein: CASSGGVGPAGYEQYF
V gene: TRBV20-1; J gene: TRBJ2-3; CDR3 protein: CSAREIDGPSGSTDTQYF
V gene: TRBV20-1; J gene: TRBJ2-2; CDR3 protein: CSARGQGGELFF
V gene: TRBV20-1; J gene: TRBJ2-1; CDR3 protein: CSARGSRTSSYNEQFF
V gene: TRBV5-1; J gene: TRBJ2-7; CDR3 protein: CASSLARAASYEQHF